The entry below describes one T cell receptor beta chain. Its antigen is unknown. This entry is derived from a study of T cells in tuberculosis. Study-level background: The T cells targeted glucose monomycolate, a mycobacterial lipid, via CD1B. This South African cohort compared adolescents with or without latent tuberculosis against adults with active tuberculosis.

The table came from immunoSEQ multiplex PCR; TCRdb's copy has only in-frame clones and leaves some out. Among about 43,000 clones listed, roughly 94% were seen once. This CDR3 spans 14 amino acids. V gave up 2 bases and J gave up 2 bases; unmatched junction bases: 2. CDR1 and CDR2 (germline): MNHEY, SMNVEV (reference sequence). Study outcomes and limitations: Samples were chosen by availability of cryopreserved specimens.

Sequencing was carried out using PBMCs. This chain links TRBV27 with TRBJ2-7, with 8 bases aligning to TRBD1. This receptor was taken from a donor aged 5-35 years with latent tuberculosis or without tuberculosis infection. Some clones in this sample may be carry-over from other donors' samples. This chain's CDR3 is CASSLDRGTYEQYF. For the CDR3, the DNA is TGTGCCAGCAGTTTAGACAGGGGAACCTACGAGCAGTACTTC.